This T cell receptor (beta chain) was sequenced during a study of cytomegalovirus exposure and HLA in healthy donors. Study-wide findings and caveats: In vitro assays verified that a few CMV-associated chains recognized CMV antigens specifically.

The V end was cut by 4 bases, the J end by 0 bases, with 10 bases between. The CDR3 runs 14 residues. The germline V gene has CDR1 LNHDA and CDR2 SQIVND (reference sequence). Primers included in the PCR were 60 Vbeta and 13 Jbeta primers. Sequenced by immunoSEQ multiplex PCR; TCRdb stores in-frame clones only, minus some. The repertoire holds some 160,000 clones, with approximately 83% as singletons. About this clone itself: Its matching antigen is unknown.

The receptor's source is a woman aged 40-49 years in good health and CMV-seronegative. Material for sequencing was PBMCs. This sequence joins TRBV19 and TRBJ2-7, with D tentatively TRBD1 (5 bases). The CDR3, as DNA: TGTGCCAGTAGTAATGGACAACGCTCCTACGAGCAGTACTTC. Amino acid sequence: CASSNGQRSYEQYF. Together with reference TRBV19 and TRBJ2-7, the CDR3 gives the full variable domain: DGGITQSPKYLFRKEGQNVTLSCEQNLNHDAMYWYRQDPGQGLRLIYYSQIVNDFQKGDIAEGYSVSREKKESFPLTVTSAQKNPTAFYLCASSNGQRSYEQYFGPGTRLTVT.